These 8 T cell receptor beta chains came from one sample sequenced in a study of vaccination effects on CD4 cells after COVID-19 (dated by TCRdb to about 2022). No antigen has been assigned to these receptors. Libraries came from the immunoSEQ multiplex PCR assay. Sourced from immuneACCESS, this table was stored by TCRdb with only in-frame sequences that have V and J called. A share of the clones is absent; for the studies checked, an unresolved V gene accounts for under half, and the remainder has no known explanation. The sample table holds 35,000 to 45,000 clones, of which about 80% were seen once. Jointly, the top ten make up 3% to 4% of the sample. After 10 to 11 days of culture, CD4+ T cells were isolated with the EasySep CD4+ T cell isolation kit. PCR-confirmed SARS-CoV-2 infection had occurred in convalescent patients between March and December 2020, before the Alpha, Beta and Delta variants emerged in the United States. Two doses of either the BNT162b2 or the mRNA-1273 mRNA SARS-CoV-2 vaccine were administered to participants.

Specimen: CD4+ T cells from PBMCs cultured without peptide, collected after COVID-19 vaccination. All receptors come from a human donor who had a prior SARS-CoV-2 infection.

The V call is TRBV5-1, the J call TRBJ2-2; D gene ambiguous. Germline V lookup: CDR1 SGHRS, CDR2 YFSETQ. The CDR3 is 14 residues long. The V gene lost 0 bases and the J gene lost 4 bases, with 7 bases spanning the gap. In DNA, the CDR3 is TGCGCCAGCAGCTTGGCCGATGCCACCGGGGAGCTGTTTTTT. Translated: CASSLADATGELFF.

This clone has just one count. Here the CDR3 DNA reads TGTGCCACCAGTGATAGGTACGAGCAGTACTTC. Amino acid sequence: CATSDRYEQYF. J is TRBJ2-7 and V is TRBV24-1; D not resolved. The CDR3 length is 11 residues. Trimming stripped 3 bases from V and 4 bases from J, with 3 bases between. The germline V gene encodes CDR1 KGHDR and CDR2 SFDVKD.

CDR3 region: CASNDPAPGGTSEAFF. CDR3 nucleotides: TGCGCCAGCAATGACCCGGCCCCGGGAGGGACTTCTGAAGCTTTCTTT. The chain joins TRBV23-1 to TRBJ1-1, with D perhaps matching TRBD1 (5 bases). TRBV23-1 counts as an open reading frame of uncertain function. V lost 7 bases, J lost 6 bases, and 24 bases lay in between. The CDR3 length is 16 residues.

This clone has a handful of counts. This sequence joins TRBV7-2 and TRBJ2-7; 9 nucleotides line up with TRBD2. With V trimmed by 5 bases and J by 9 bases, 17 bases remained unmatched. Germline CDR1 is SGHTA and CDR2 is FQGNSA. The CDR3 spans 16 residues. In DNA form, the CDR3 reads TGTGCCAGCAGCCCCTCCTCCGGACTAGCGCAAGGGAGGCAGTACTTC. It is translated as CASSPSSGLAQGRQYF.

The chain has TRBV3-1 (or the pseudogene TRBV3-2) and TRBJ1-1; maybe TRBD1 (5 bases). Germline CDR1 LGHDT, CDR2 YNNKEL (reference sequence). This CDR3 region has 13 residues. Trimming took off 3 bases at V and 5 bases at J, with 10 bases between the two ends. The CDR3 DNA follows: TGTGCCAGCAGCCAGAGGGGAGGGACTGAAGCTTTCTTT. Encoded protein: CASSQRGGTEAFF.

This clone was picked up one time. V is TRBV9 and J is TRBJ2-5; a possible D gene is TRBD2 (6 bases). CDR3 size: 16 residues. Deletions cut 0 bases from V and 1 base from J, with 13 bases between. Germline V gene data show CDR1 as SGDLS and CDR2 as YYNGEE. CDR3 in amino acids: CASSVGGVSGQETQYF. CDR3 coding DNA: TGTGCCAGCAGCGTAGGGGGGGTTTCTGGCCAAGAGACCCAGTACTTC.

The chain uses TRBV7-8 and TRBJ2-7; 10 positions match TRBD1. The CDR3 has 13 amino acids. CDR1 is SGHVS, CDR2 FQNEAQ, per germline. The V and J ends lost 5 bases and 7 bases, in that order; junction bases with no gene match: 5. CDR3 protein: CASSRGQGGEQYF. Here the CDR3 DNA reads TGTGCCAGCAGCCGCGGACAGGGGGGGGAGCAGTACTTC. The entire variable domain, with the rest obtained from reference TRBV7-8 and TRBJ2-7, is as follows: GAGVSQSPRYKVAKRGQDVALRCDPISGHVSLFWYQQALGQGPEFLTYFQNEAQLDKSGLPSDRFFAERPEGSVSTLKIQRTQQEDSAVYLCASSRGQGGEQYFGPGTRLTVT.

This chain connects TRBV5-6 to TRBJ1-4; D perhaps matches TRBD1 (5 bases). Germline assignment: CDR1 SGHDT and CDR2 YYEEEE. The CDR3 consists of 15 residues. V lost 4 bases, J lost 7 bases, and 17 bases lay in between. The CDR3 coding sequence is TGTGCCAGCAGCCACCTACGCGGGGCGGGTGAAAAACTGTTTTTT. It yields the protein CASSHLRGAGEKLFF.